The next 14 T cell receptor beta chains were all read from a single sample in a study of early T cells in non-severe SARS-CoV-2 infection. TCRdb re-analysed the 5' RACE reads in MiXCR, keeping a single row per CDR3 protein. The data contain roughly 67,000 distinct CDR3 sequences, about 12% of them singletons. The source material was whole blood. These receptors originate from an adult who was a healthcare worker with PCR-confirmed SARS-CoV-2 infection or an uninfected control (not recorded which).

The rearrangement links TRBV9 to TRBJ2-1; tentative D call: TRBD1 (5 bases). The germline V and J ends were trimmed by 3 bases and 5 bases, with 12 bases remaining between them. The germline V gene has CDR1 SGDLS and CDR2 YYNGEE. The CDR3 is 14 residues long. CDR3 sequence: CASSAHGADNEQFF. CDR3 DNA sequence: TGTGCCAGCAGCGCCCATGGGGCGGACAATGAGCAGTTCTTC.

The rearrangement joins TRBV18 to TRBJ1-1; D perhaps matches TRBD1 (6 bases). V lost 6 bases to trimming and J lost 11 bases, with 13 bases between them. CDR3 size: 11 residues. Germline loops: CDR1 KGHSH, CDR2 LQKENI. The CDR3 sequence: CASSRQDLAFF. In DNA form, the CDR3 reads TGTGCCAGCTCGCGACAGGATCTGGCTTTCTTT.

This chain uses TRBV20-1 with TRBJ1-1; TRBD1 agrees at 9 bases. Trimming cost V 5 bases and J 5 bases; bases outside gene matches: 9. CDR1 and CDR2 from the germline V gene are DFQATT and SNEGSKA (reference sequence). This CDR3 is built from 14 residues. In DNA form, the CDR3 reads TGCAGTGCTCCACAGACAGGGGGGAAGACTGAAGCTTTCTTT. Amino acid sequence: CSAPQTGGKTEAFF.

As DNA, the CDR3 is TGCCCTGGCGGAGAAGAAGCTTTCTTT. As protein: CPGGEEAFF. The V and J genes are TRBV5-1 and TRBJ1-1; the D is unclear. Germline V lookup: CDR1 SGHRS, CDR2 YFSETQ. The CDR3 loop spans 9 amino acids.

The rearrangement links TRBV10-1 to TRBJ2-7; D unresolved. Germline-derived CDR1 and CDR2 are WNHNN and SYGVQD (reference sequence). The CDR3 is made up of 13 amino acids. V shed 6 bases and J shed 7 bases, with 16 bases lying between them. The CDR3 here is CASSLDGLGEQYF. DNA for the CDR3: TGCGCCAGCAGCCTGGACGGCCTGGGAGAGCAGTACTTC.

This rearrangement joins TRBV28 to TRBJ2-7; no clear D. Germline assignment: CDR1 MDHEN and CDR2 SYDVKM. V lost 2 bases to trimming and J lost 4 bases, with 6 bases between them. The CDR3 has 12 amino acids. For the CDR3, the DNA is TGTGCCAGCAGTTTACGCAAGTACGAGCAGTACTTC. It is translated as CASSLRKYEQYF.

This clonotype was picked up a small number of times. This chain connects TRBV6-2 or TRBV6-3 to TRBJ2-2; D is ambiguous. This CDR3 has 14 amino acids. Trimming took off 4 bases at V and 3 bases at J, with 9 bases between the two ends. Germline V gene sequence: CDR1 MNHEY, CDR2 SVGEGT. The CDR3 nucleotides are TGTGCCAGCAGTTCCGGACGGGACACCGGGGAGCTGTTTTTT. Protein product: CASSSGRDTGELFF.

At least ten counts were recorded for this clonotype. Compared with germline, one end of the junction differs, possibly owing to a read error. The V and J genes are TRBV7-7 and TRBJ1-3, with TRBD1 as a possible D gene (5 bases). This CDR3 has 13 amino acids. Germline V lookup: CDR1 SSHAT, CDR2 FNYEAQ (reference sequence). CDR3 in DNA: TGTGCTAGCAGCGCAGGGAGGGCGGACACCATATATTTT. Protein sequence: CASSAGRADTIYF.

The chain is built from TRBV24-1 and TRBJ2-1, with 9 bases matching TRBD2. The CDR3 is 16 residues long. Germline V gene lookup returns CDR1 KGHDR and CDR2 SFDVKD. The ends lost 7 bases at V and 5 bases at J; junction bases unmatched: 11. This CDR3 is CATSPSGTSRNNEQFF. In DNA, the CDR3 is TGTGCCACCAGCCCTTCGGGGACTAGCAGAAACAATGAGCAGTTCTTC.

This chain joins TRBV7-6 and TRBJ1-3; D uncertain. The V gene's germline CDR1 is SGHVS and CDR2 FNYEAQ. This CDR3 contains 16 residues. Trimming stripped 5 bases from V and 0 bases from J, with 14 bases between. CDR3 in amino acids: CASSPAVGVSGNTIYF. DNA for the CDR3: TGTGCCAGCAGCCCTGCGGTCGGCGTCTCTGGAAACACCATATATTTT.

In its sample, this clonotype was seen many times. V usage is TRBV2 and J usage is TRBJ1-5; 8 nucleotides agree with TRBD1. J lost 0 bases, V lost 8 bases, and 3 bases had no gene match. This CDR3 comprises 14 residues. Per germline, CDR1 SNHLY and CDR2 FYNNEI. CDR3 amino acids: CASHRGNSNQPQHF. The DNA for the CDR3 is TGTGCCAGCCACAGGGGGAATAGCAATCAGCCCCAGCATTTT.

This clonotype has more than one count but fewer than ten. The V gene is TRBV10-2, the J gene TRBJ2-3; no firm D call. The length of the CDR3 is 12 residues. The V end was cut by 4 bases, the J end by 4 bases, with 6 bases between. From germline, CDR1 is WSHSY and CDR2 SAAADI. The CDR3, as DNA: TGCGCCAGCAGTGGTAGTTCAGATACGCAGTATTTT. Residues: CASSGSSDTQYF.

This clonotype was seen ten or more times. The chain is built from TRBV6-4 and TRBJ1-1, with D possibly TRBD1 on 5 matching bases. The CDR3 length is 14 residues. With 2 bases removed from V and 1 base from J, the gap between germline ends came to 8 bases. The germline gives CDR1 MRHNA, CDR2 SNTAGT. Written as DNA, the CDR3 is TGTGCCAGCAGTGACGGGGCAGAGAACACTGAAGCTTTCTTT. Protein sequence: CASSDGAENTEAFF.

This clonotype has ten or more counts. V gene TRBV2 combines with J gene TRBJ1-3; D is uncertain. V lost 1 base and J lost 1, with 8 bases in between. The germline CDR1 and CDR2 sequences are SNHLY and FYNNEI. The CDR3 totals 15 residues. Here the CDR3 reads CASSEVRMSGNTIYF. The DNA for the CDR3 is TGTGCCAGCAGTGAAGTCAGGATGTCTGGAAACACCATATATTTT.